Listed here are 10 T cell receptor beta chains from one sample, sequenced in a study of identical twins' blood T cells. Each CDR3 protein is one row after TCRdb ran MiXCR on the 5' RACE reads. The data show fewer than 450,000 distinct CDR3 sequences, with over 25% seen just once and around 5.6% held by the top ten. What was sequenced was PBMCs. The receptor source for this set is a woman aged 18-49 years in good health.

This chain uses TRBV7-9 with TRBJ1-1; 8 positions agree with TRBD1. Germline assignment: CDR1 SEHNR and CDR2 FQNEAQ (reference sequence). V lost 5 bases and J lost 5; bases outside the gene matches: 16. This CDR3 contains 17 residues. CDR3 loop: CASSPQSIDRGRTEAFF. The CDR3 DNA reads as TGTGCCAGCAGCCCCCAATCGATCGACAGGGGAAGGACTGAAGCTTTCTTT.

The chain has TRBV7-2 and TRBJ2-7; 8 bases line up with TRBD2. The V segment lost 2 bases and the J segment 0 bases; nucleotides outside the gene matches: 3. There are 15 residues in the CDR3. Germline V gene lookup returns CDR1 SGHTA and CDR2 FQGNSA. The CDR3 reads CASSLTSGSSYEQYF. For the CDR3, the DNA is TGTGCCAGCAGCTTAACTAGCGGTAGCTCCTACGAGCAGTACTTC.

The genes are TRBV2 and TRBJ2-7, with D possibly being TRBD1 (5 bases). Between the trimmed V and J ends, which lost 2 bases and 5 bases, there was a span of 7 bases. In germline, CDR1 is SNHLY, CDR2 FYNNEI. The CDR3 covers 12 residues. The CDR3 spells CASSESGHEQYF. In nucleotides, the CDR3 is TGTGCCAGCAGTGAATCAGGGCACGAGCAGTACTTC. The full variable domain, in which reference TRBV2 and TRBJ2-7 provide the parts outside the CDR3, is EPEVTQTPSHQVTQMGQEVILRCVPISNHLYFYWYRQILGQKVEFLVSFYNNEISEKSEIFDDQFSVERPDGSNFTLKIRSTKLEDSAMYFCASSESGHEQYFGPGTRLTVT.

As to this clonotype: One junction end does not reproduce the germline sequence, and a read error may be involved. This rearrangement joins TRBV6-5 to TRBJ1-2; D unresolved. Germline CDR1 is MNHEY and CDR2 is SVGAGI. The CDR3 loop spans 13 amino acids. The CDR3 DNA follows: TGTACCAGCAGTTACCTTACAGCCTATGGCTACACCTTC. It encodes CTSSYLTAYGYTF.

The genes are TRBV5-1 and TRBJ2-1; D ambiguous. CDR3 length: 17 residues. Trimming left V 2 bases short and J 6 bases short, with 21 bases between. Germline CDR1 and CDR2: SGHRS and YFSETQ. The CDR3 DNA sequence: TGCGCCAGCAGCTTCCCGGAACTGGGCCCTGGAATCAATGAGCAGTTCTTC. Its translation is CASSFPELGPGINEQFF.

This clonotype has more than one count but fewer than ten. DNA of the CDR3: TGTGCCAGCAGGGTCAGAGACACCGGGGAGCTGTTTTTT. Its protein is CASRVRDTGELFF. V is TRBV12-3 or TRBV12-4 and J is TRBJ2-2; D is ambiguous. Deletions cut 6 bases from V and 3 bases from J, with 8 bases between. The CDR3 loop spans 13 amino acids.

This clonotype was seen only a few times. The gene calls are TRBV12-3 or TRBV12-4 and TRBJ1-6; the D gene is possibly TRBD1 (5 bases). The CDR3 extends over 16 amino acids. V was shortened by 1 base and J by 9 bases, with 16 bases between the two germline ends. The CDR3 loop reads CASSLDYLGEGSPLHF. CDR3 coding DNA: TGTGCCAGCAGTTTAGATTACTTGGGGGAGGGTTCACCCCTCCACTTT.

Only a few counts were recorded for this clonotype. The chain combines TRBV3-1 with TRBJ2-3; weak D call: TRBD2 (5 bases). V gave up 6 bases and J gave up 8 bases, with 27 bases separating them. The germline gives CDR1 LGHDT, CDR2 YNNKEL (reference sequence). This CDR3 spans 17 amino acids. CDR3 sequence: CASSLGRRPNSLPTQYF. CDR3 bases: TGTGCCAGCAGTTTAGGACGGAGGCCGAACTCCCTCCCTACGCAGTATTTT.

The genes are TRBV20-1 and TRBJ2-5; D remains ambiguous. This CDR3 is built from 10 residues. Germline assignment: CDR1 DFQATT and CDR2 SNEGSKA (reference sequence). V gave up 5 bases and J gave up 3 bases, with 4 bases separating them. The DNA of the CDR3 is TGCAGTGCTTTAGAAGAGACCCAGTACTTC. Encoded protein: CSALEETQYF.

CDR3 residues: CASSLDNSYNEQFF. The CDR3, as DNA: TGTGCCAGTAGTCTTGACAACTCCTACAATGAGCAGTTCTTC. This sequence joins TRBV19 and TRBJ2-1, with no clear D. Deletions cut 5 bases from V and 0 bases from J, with 8 bases between. Germline assignment: CDR1 LNHDA and CDR2 SQIVND (reference sequence). The CDR3 covers 14 residues.